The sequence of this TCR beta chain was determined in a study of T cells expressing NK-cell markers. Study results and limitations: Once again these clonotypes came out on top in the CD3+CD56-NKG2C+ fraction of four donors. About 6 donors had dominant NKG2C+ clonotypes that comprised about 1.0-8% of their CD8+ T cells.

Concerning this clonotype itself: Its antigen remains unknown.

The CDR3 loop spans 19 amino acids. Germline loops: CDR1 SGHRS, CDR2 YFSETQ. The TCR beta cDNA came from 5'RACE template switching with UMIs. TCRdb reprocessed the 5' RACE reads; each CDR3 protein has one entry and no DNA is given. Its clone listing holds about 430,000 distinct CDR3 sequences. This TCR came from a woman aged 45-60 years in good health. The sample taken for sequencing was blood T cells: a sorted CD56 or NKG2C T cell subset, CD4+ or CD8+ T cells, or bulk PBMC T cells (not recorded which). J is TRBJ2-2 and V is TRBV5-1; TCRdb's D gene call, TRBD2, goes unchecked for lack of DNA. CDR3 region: CASSPPVGRVLPNTGELFF.